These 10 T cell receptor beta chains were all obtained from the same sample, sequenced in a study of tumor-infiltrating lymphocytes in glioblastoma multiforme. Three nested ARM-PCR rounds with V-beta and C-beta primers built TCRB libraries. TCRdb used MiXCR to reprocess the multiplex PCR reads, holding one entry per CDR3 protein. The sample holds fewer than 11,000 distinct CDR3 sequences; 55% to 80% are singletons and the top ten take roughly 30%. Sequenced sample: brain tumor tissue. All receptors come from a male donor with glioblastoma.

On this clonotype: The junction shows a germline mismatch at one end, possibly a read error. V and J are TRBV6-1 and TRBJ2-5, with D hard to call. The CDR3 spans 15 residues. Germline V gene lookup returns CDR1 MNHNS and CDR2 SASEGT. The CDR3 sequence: CTSSRTPQRQETQYF. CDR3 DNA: TGTACCAGCAGTAGAACCCCCCAACGTCAAGAGACCCAGTACTTC.

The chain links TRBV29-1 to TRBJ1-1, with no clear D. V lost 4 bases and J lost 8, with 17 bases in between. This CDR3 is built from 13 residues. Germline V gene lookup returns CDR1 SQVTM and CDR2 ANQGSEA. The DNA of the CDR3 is TGCAGCGTTGCAGAACAGAGGGCGAGGGAAGCTTTCTTT. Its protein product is CSVAEQRAREAFF.

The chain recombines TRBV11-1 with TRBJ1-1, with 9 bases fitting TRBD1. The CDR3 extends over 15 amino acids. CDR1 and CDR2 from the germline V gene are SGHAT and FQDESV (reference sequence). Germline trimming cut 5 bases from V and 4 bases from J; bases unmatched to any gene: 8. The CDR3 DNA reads TGTGCCAGCAGCAAACGGACAGGGGTTCGCACTGAAGCTTTCTTT. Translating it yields CASSKRTGVRTEAFF. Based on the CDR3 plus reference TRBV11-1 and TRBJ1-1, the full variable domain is EAEVAQSPRYKITEKSQAVAFWCDPISGHATLYWYRQILGQGPELLVQFQDESVVDDSQLPKDRFSAERLKGVDSTLKIQPAELGDSAMYLCASSKRTGVRTEAFFGQGTRLTVV.

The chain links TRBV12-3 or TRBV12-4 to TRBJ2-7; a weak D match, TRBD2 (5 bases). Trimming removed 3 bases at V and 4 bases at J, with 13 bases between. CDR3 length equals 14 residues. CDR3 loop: CASSFGSRAYEQYF. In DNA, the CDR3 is TGTGCCAGCAGTTTTGGGAGTAGGGCATACGAGCAGTACTTC.

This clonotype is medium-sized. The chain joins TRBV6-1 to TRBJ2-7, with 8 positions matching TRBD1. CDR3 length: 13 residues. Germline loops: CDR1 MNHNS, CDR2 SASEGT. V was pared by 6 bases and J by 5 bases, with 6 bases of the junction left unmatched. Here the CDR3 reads CASSSGQVDEQYF. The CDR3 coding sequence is TGTGCCAGCAGCTCGGGACAGGTGGACGAGCAGTACTTC.

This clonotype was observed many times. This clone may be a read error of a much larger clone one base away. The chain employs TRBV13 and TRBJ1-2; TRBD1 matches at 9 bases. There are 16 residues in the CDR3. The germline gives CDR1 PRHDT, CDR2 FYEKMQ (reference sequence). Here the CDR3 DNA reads TGTGCCGGCAGCTTATTTTCGACAGGGGGTACCTATGGCTACACCTTC. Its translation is CAGSLFSTGGTYGYTF.

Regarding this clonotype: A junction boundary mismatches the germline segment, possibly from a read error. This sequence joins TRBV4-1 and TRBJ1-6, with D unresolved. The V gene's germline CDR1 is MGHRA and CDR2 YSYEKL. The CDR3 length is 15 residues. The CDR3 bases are TGTGCCAGCCAAAACCTGGTATCTGGGGTCTCACCCCTCCACTTT. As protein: CASQNLVSGVSPLHF.

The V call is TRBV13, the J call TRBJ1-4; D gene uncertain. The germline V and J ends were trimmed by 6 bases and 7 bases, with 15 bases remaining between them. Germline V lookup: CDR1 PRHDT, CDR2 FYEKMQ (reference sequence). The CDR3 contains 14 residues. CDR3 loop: CASSPRAASEKLFF. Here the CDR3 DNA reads TGTGCCAGCAGTCCAAGGGCCGCTAGTGAAAAACTGTTTTTT.

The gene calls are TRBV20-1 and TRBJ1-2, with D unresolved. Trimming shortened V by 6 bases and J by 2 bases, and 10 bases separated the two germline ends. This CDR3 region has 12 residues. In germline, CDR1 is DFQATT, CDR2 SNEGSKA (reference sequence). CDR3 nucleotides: TGCAGTGCCACGCCCCTAAACTATGGCTACACCTTC. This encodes CSATPLNYGYTF.

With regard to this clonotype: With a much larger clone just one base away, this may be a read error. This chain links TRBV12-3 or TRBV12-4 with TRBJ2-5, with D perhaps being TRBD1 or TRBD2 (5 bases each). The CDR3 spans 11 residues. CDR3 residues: CASSFLGTRYF. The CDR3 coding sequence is TGTGCCAGCAGTTTCTTGGGGACCCGGTACTTC.